Listed below are T cell receptor beta chains from one sample, sequenced in a study of memory CD4+ T cells and cytomegalovirus serostatus. Only in-frame clones appear in the TCRdb table, and some are missing; sequencing was by immunoSEQ multiplex PCR. The repertoire holds about 50,000 clones, with 70% to 85% as singletons. The sample consisted of memory CD4+ T cells from blood. These TCRs come from an adult in good health and CMV-seronegative. Each CDR3 is given with its conserved first and last residue. Each record gives: clone size, J gene, D gene, V gene, CDR3 protein, CDR3 DNA. D genes are given only for firm matches. The size entry is marked missing in some rows and otherwise reads once, few, many or a size class.

NA TRBJ1-4 NA TRBV11-1 CASSSGHPTGGKLFF TGTGCCAGCAGCTCGGGACACCCTACGGGAGGAAAACTGTTTTTT
once TRBJ1-3 NA TRBV5-1 CASSITGPNSGNTIYF TGCGCCAGCAGCATTACAGGTCCTAACTCTGGAAACACCATATATTTT
NA TRBJ2-5 TRBD2 TRBV5-1 CASSVSGGAGETQYF TGCGCCAGCAGCGTAAGCGGGGGGGCTGGAGAGACCCAGTACTTC
NA TRBJ2-1 TRBD1 TRBV11-2 CASTMRTGDNEQFF TGTGCCAGCACGATGAGGACAGGGGACAATGAGCAGTTCTTC
few TRBJ1-6 NA TRBV19 CASSPVGQPNSPLHF TGTGCCAGTAGTCCAGTCGGACAGCCTAATTCACCCCTCCACTTT
NA TRBJ2-1 TRBD1 TRBV27 CASSRDRGLYNEQFF TGTGCCAGCAGTCGCGACAGGGGGCTCTACAATGAGCAGTTCTTC
NA TRBJ2-5 TRBD1 TRBV10-3 CAATNGTGGLETQYF TGTGCCGCAACTAACGGCACAGGGGGCTTAGAGACCCAGTACTTC
NA TRBJ2-5 NA TRBV6-5 CASSRTRVETQYF TGTGCCAGCAGCCGGACTCGGGTAGAGACCCAGTACTTC
NA TRBJ1-2 NA TRBV6-6 CASSYGQLAGYTF TGTGCCAGCAGTTACGGGCAGCTCGCCGGCTACACCTTC
NA TRBJ1-5 NA TRBV19 CASSEDRTRANQPQHF TGTGCCAGTAGTGAAGACAGGACCAGAGCGAATCAGCCCCAGCATTTT
NA TRBJ1-6 NA TRBV6-6 CASKEGAYNSPLHF TGTGCCAGCAAGGAGGGGGCCTATAATTCACCCCTCCACTTT
NA TRBJ1-6 NA TRBV7-2 CASSLSMGRSYNSPLHF TGTGCCAGCAGCTTATCAATGGGAAGGTCCTATAATTCACCCCTCCACTTT
NA TRBJ1-5 NA TRBV19 CASRTGTPSNQPQHF TGTGCCAGTAGGACCGGGACACCGAGCAATCAGCCCCAGCATTTT
NA TRBJ1-3 TRBD1 TRBV4-1 CASSQPDRERRNTIYF TGCGCCAGCAGCCAACCTGACAGGGAGCGAAGAAACACCATATATTTT
NA TRBJ1-6 NA TRBV7-6 CASSTRQDGPLHF TGTGCCAGCAGCACCAGACAGGATGGACCCCTCCACTTT
NA TRBJ1-1 NA TRBV10-3 CAISVNGNTEAFF TGTGCCATCAGTGTGAACGGGAACACTGAAGCTTTCTTT
NA TRBJ2-7 NA TRBV19 CASSIQGSYEQYF TGTGCCAGTAGTATCCAGGGGTCCTACGAGCAGTACTTC
few TRBJ2-5 NA TRBV18 CASHRGETQYF TGTGCCAGCCACCGGGGGGAGACCCAGTACTTC
NA TRBJ2-3 NA TRBV5-1 CASSFPGEDTQYF TGCGCCAGCAGCTTCCCAGGGGAGGATACGCAGTATTTT
NA TRBJ2-2 TRBD2 TRBV2 CASSPRASGTNTGELFF TGTGCCAGCAGCCCCCGGGCTAGCGGAACGAACACCGGGGAGCTGTTTTTT
NA TRBJ1-2 NA TRBV27 CASSFGGGLYGYTF TGTGCCAGCAGTTTCGGAGGGGGGTTATATGGCTACACCTTC
NA TRBJ1-5 NA TRBV2 CASSEQSYSNQPQHF TGTGCCAGCAGTGAACAAAGCTATAGCAATCAGCCCCAGCATTTT
NA TRBJ1-1 NA TRBV6-5 CASRIHKNTEAFF TGTGCCAGCAGGATACACAAGAACACTGAAGCTTTCTTT
NA TRBJ1-1 TRBD1 TRBV7-9 CASSSGRPGTAPLKAEAFF TGTGCCAGCAGCTCCGGACGTCCCGGGACAGCACCTCTAAAGGCTGAAGCTTTCTTT
NA TRBJ1-2 TRBD1 TRBV11-2 CASSPTGGGYGYTF TGTGCCAGCAGCCCTACAGGGGGCGGCTATGGCTACACCTTC
once TRBJ2-5 NA TRBV6-1 CASMASDYQETQYF TGTGCCAGCATGGCTAGCGATTACCAAGAGACCCAGTACTTC
NA TRBJ1-3 TRBD1 TRBV4-2 CASSQADRVAGNTIYF TGTGCCAGCAGCCAAGCCGACAGGGTGGCCGGAAACACCATATATTTT
NA TRBJ2-4 NA TRBV11-2 CASSLDGGDLGF TGTGCCAGCAGCTTAGATGGAGGCGACTTGGGCTTC
NA TRBJ1-6 TRBD1 TRBV5-4 CASSRPGQGNNSPLHF TGTGCCAGCAGCCGCCCTGGACAGGGAAATAATTCACCCCTCCACTTT
NA TRBJ2-5 NA TRBV5-1 CASSGSTSIETQYF TGCGCCAGCAGCGGAAGTACAAGCATAGAGACCCAGTACTTC
once TRBJ2-5 NA TRBV7-2 CASSLASGTGETQYF TGTGCCAGCAGCTTAGCATCGGGGACGGGGGAGACCCAGTACTTC
NA TRBJ2-2 NA TRBV18 CASSPLANTGELFF TGTGCCAGCTCACCACTTGCGAACACCGGGGAGCTGTTTTTT
NA TRBJ2-7 TRBD1 TRBV5-1 CASRWDRAYEQYF TGCGCCAGCAGATGGGACAGGGCCTACGAGCAGTACTTC
NA TRBJ1-4 NA TRBV6-1 CASNTAAANEKLFF TGTGCCAGCAATACGGCGGCAGCGAATGAAAAACTGTTTTTT
once TRBJ1-1 NA TRBV6-1 CASRTDRNTEAFF TGTGCCAGCAGGACTGACAGGAACACTGAAGCTTTCTTT
NA TRBJ1-6 NA TRBV7-9 CASSLEMPNSPLHF TGTGCCAGCAGCTTAGAAATGCCAAATTCACCCCTCCACTTT
NA TRBJ1-2 NA TRBV2 CASRDDRGANYGYTF TGTGCCAGCAGAGACGATCGGGGGGCTAACTATGGCTACACCTTC
NA TRBJ1-4 TRBD1 TRBV29-1 CSGTGDGEKLFF TGCAGCGGGACAGGGGACGGCGAAAAACTGTTTTTT
NA TRBJ1-1 TRBD1 TRBV4-1 CASSRDRVTEAFF TGCGCCAGCAGCCGAGACAGGGTCACTGAAGCTTTCTTT
NA TRBJ1-3 NA TRBV2 CASRADGSLGNTIYF TGTGCCAGCAGGGCGGACGGATCCCTTGGAAACACCATATATTTT
once TRBJ2-1 NA TRBV5-1 CASSSVLNNEQFF TGCGCCAGCAGCTCCGTCCTAAACAATGAGCAGTTCTTC
NA TRBJ2-5 NA TRBV7-9 CASRHRNQETQYF TGTGCCAGCAGACACAGGAATCAAGAGACCCAGTACTTC
NA TRBJ2-7 TRBD1 TRBV7-9 CASSDTGTGGYEQYF TGTGCCAGCAGCGATACCGGGACAGGCGGGTACGAGCAGTACTTC
NA TRBJ2-5 NA TRBV2 CASRRGGQETQYF TGTGCCAGCAGGAGGGGGGGACAAGAGACCCAGTACTTC
NA TRBJ1-2 NA TRBV2 CASSEARTDGYTF TGTGCCAGCAGTGAAGCGCGGACAGACGGCTACACCTTC
NA TRBJ2-2 NA TRBV4-3 CASSQVGGSTGELFF TGCGCCAGCAGCCAAGTGGGGGGCAGCACCGGGGAGCTGTTTTTT
NA TRBJ2-3 TRBD2 TRBV5-6 CASSVPGLAGDDTQYF TGTGCCAGCAGCGTCCCGGGACTAGCGGGGGACGATACGCAGTATTTT
NA TRBJ1-5 NA TRBV5-1 CASSLDTAGGQPQHF TGCGCCAGCAGCTTGGATACAGCCGGGGGTCAGCCCCAGCATTTT
NA TRBJ1-2 NA TRBV20-1 CSARQPHGYTF TGCAGTGCTAGACAACCCCATGGCTACACCTTC
NA TRBJ1-5 NA TRBV6-1 CASSELGIGNQPQHF TGTGCCAGCAGTGAGTTAGGTATCGGCAATCAGCCCCAGCATTTT
NA TRBJ1-3 TRBD1 TRBV5-1 CASSSGTGPGNTIYF TGCGCCAGCAGCTCAGGGACAGGGCCTGGAAACACCATATATTTT
NA TRBJ1-2 TRBD1 TRBV28 CASSSQGARGYTF TGTGCCAGCAGTTCGCAGGGGGCGCGGGGCTACACCTTC
NA TRBJ2-7 NA TRBV28 CASSFRWGPEQYF TGTGCCAGCAGTTTTCGCTGGGGTCCCGAGCAGTACTTC
NA TRBJ2-4 TRBD1 TRBV7-6 CASSLTPAGGMGDIQYF TGTGCCAGCAGCTTAACTCCCGCAGGGGGCATGGGGGACATTCAGTACTTC
NA TRBJ1-1 NA TRBV5-5 CASSLIQGGWTEAFF TGTGCCAGCAGCTTGATTCAGGGAGGATGGACTGAAGCTTTCTTT
NA TRBJ2-3 NA TRBV18 CASSPPERDTQYF TGTGCCAGCTCACCACCCGAGCGGGATACGCAGTATTTT
once TRBJ2-7 NA TRBV6-6 CASSWDSYEQYF TGTGCCAGCAGTTGGGACTCCTACGAGCAGTACTTC
once TRBJ2-7 NA TRBV2 CASSALRSRVAYEQYF TGTGCCAGCAGTGCCCTCCGCTCACGGGTGGCTTACGAGCAGTACTTC
NA TRBJ2-2 NA TRBV4-2 CASSREPAGHRNTGELFF TGTGCCAGCAGCCGGGAACCTGCGGGACACCGAAACACCGGGGAGCTGTTTTTT